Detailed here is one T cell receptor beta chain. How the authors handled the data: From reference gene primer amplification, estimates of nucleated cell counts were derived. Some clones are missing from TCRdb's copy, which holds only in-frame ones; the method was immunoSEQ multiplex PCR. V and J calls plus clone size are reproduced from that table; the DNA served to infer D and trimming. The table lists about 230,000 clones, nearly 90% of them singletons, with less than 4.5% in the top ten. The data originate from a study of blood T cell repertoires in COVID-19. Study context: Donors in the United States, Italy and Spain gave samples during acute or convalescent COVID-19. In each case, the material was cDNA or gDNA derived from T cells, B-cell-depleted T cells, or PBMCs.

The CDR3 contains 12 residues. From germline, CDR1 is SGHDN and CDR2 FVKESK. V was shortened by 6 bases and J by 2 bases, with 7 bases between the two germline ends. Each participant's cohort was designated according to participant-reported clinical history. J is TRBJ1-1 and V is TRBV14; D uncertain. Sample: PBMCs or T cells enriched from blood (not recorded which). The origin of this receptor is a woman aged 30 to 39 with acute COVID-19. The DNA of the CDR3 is TGTGCCAGCAGAGCAGGAAACACTGAAGCTTTCTTT. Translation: CASRAGNTEAFF.